This TCR beta chain was captured by sequencing in a study of Ad26.COV2.S vaccination and SARS-CoV-2 variants. Whole-study context: Sample donor was a member of the COV1001 Ad26.COV2.S trial arm. Participants got Ad26.COV2.S intramuscularly, once or twice 56 days apart. Study conclusions and caveats: Assessments of TCR breadth and depth may have underestimated the total T cell responses. Reported post-vaccination CD8+ and CD4+ T cell responses to spike showed substantial breadth.

The sample's treatment: roughly 20 received Ad26.COV2.S at low or high dose, single or two shots; several received placebo; per-sample allocation not given. Day 63 following the first vaccine or placebo injection was when the samples were taken. This clone is a singleton in its sample. What it recognizes is unknown. Produced via immunoSEQ multiplex PCR; TCRdb's table is partial and in-frame only. Of roughly 420,000 clones listed, around nine tenths were seen once; the top ten hold 3.6%. Germline V CDR1 and CDR2: KGHDR, SFDVKD. The CDR3 runs to 17 residues. With 3 bases removed from V and 7 bases from J, the gap between germline ends came to 20 bases.

The sequence was obtained from a person aged 18 to 59 who received the Ad26.COV2.S COVID-19 vaccine or a placebo. The rearrangement uses TRBV24-1 and TRBJ2-2; possibly TRBD2 for D (5 bases). The sequences come from peripheral blood, collected in a trial of Ad26.COV2.S vaccine versus placebo. CDR3 residues: CATSDPRGGHLGGELFF. CDR3 DNA sequence: TGTGCCACCAGTGATCCCCGGGGTGGTCACCTAGGCGGGGAGCTGTTTTTT.